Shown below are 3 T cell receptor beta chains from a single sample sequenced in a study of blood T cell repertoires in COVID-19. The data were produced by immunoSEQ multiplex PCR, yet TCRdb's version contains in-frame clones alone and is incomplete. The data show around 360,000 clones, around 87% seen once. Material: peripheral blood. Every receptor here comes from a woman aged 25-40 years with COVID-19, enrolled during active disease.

The CDR3 spells CATGDREDNEQFF. The CDR3 DNA reads as TGTGCCACTGGGGACAGGGAAGACAATGAGCAGTTCTTC. The chain is built from TRBV10-3 and TRBJ2-1; 9 positions match TRBD1. The CDR3 spans 13 residues. Germline V gives CDR1 ENHRY, CDR2 SYGVKD. The ends lost 10 bases at V and 5 bases at J; junction bases unmatched: 6.

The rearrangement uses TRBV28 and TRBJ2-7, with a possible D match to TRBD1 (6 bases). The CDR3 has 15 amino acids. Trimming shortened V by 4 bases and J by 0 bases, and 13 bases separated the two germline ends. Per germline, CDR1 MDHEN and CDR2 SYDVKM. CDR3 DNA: TGTGCCAGCAGTTCAATACAGGGTGGCTCCTACGAGCAGTACTTC. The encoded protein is CASSSIQGGSYEQYF.

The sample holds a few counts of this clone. The chain's CDR3 is CASRQNQLAFF. CDR3 nucleotide sequence: TGTGCCAGCAGACAGAATCAGCTAGCTTTCTTT. The chain links TRBV25-1 to TRBJ1-1; D is unclear. The CDR3 runs to 11 residues. Germline V gives CDR1 MGHDK, CDR2 SYGVNS. With 6 bases removed from V and 10 bases from J, the gap between germline ends came to 12 bases.